This entry lists 25 T cell receptor beta chains sequenced from one sample in a study of response to subunit inactivated influenza vaccine. TCRdb reprocessed the RT-PCR reads with MiXCR, giving one entry per CDR3 protein. The sample consists of around 850,000 distinct CDR3 sequences, 18% of them appearing once. Sequenced material: PBMCs from blood, taken about 5 days after vaccination. The receptors derive from a man aged 45 to 65 who received an inactivated influenza vaccine.

The table lists this clonotype with a count of one. V is TRBV6-5 and J is TRBJ1-2, with 7 bases identical to TRBD1. The junction had 7 bases not matched to a gene; V was cut back by 2 bases and J by 4 bases. Germline assignment: CDR1 MNHEY and CDR2 SVGAGI. There are 15 residues in the CDR3. The chain's CDR3 is CASSYRDSAFYGYTF. The CDR3 nucleotides read TGTGCCAGCAGTTACAGGGACAGCGCCTTCTATGGCTACACCTTC.

V is TRBV10-3 and J is TRBJ1-5; D possibly corresponds to TRBD1 (5 bases). The CDR3 totals 15 residues. Germline lookup yields CDR1 ENHRY and CDR2 SYGVKD. Trimming took off 0 bases at V and 3 bases at J, with 9 bases between the two ends. CDR3 coding DNA: TGTGCCATCAGTGAGTCGGGGCGGATCAATCAGCCCCAGCATTTT. Its translation: CAISESGRINQPQHF.

V usage is TRBV12-3 or TRBV12-4 and J usage is TRBJ2-7; D possibly uses TRBD1 or TRBD2 (6 bases each). This CDR3 has 15 amino acids. Between the trimmed V and J ends, which lost 4 bases and 1 base, there was a span of 14 bases. This CDR3 is CASSSARGPSYEQYF. The CDR3 nucleotides read TGTGCCAGCAGTTCAGCCCGGGGGCCGTCCTACGAGCAGTACTTC.

This clonotype showed up just a few times. The V and J genes are TRBV5-1 and TRBJ2-5; 12 bases agree with TRBD2. Per germline, CDR1 SGHRS and CDR2 YFSETQ. The CDR3 has 17 amino acids. With 0 bases clipped from V and 2 bases from J, the junction kept 5 bases outside the gene matches. The CDR3 DNA is TGCGCCAGCAGCTTGGGACTAGCGGGAGTCCGGCAAGAGACCCAGTACTTC. It translates to CASSLGLAGVRQETQYF.

This clonotype occurred a few times. V is TRBV4-2 and J is TRBJ2-1, with TRBD2 identical over 9 bases. Germline V CDR1 and CDR2: LGHNA, YNFKEQ. V dropped 4 bases and J dropped 1; count of bases not matched to a gene: 2. CDR3 length: 15 residues. The CDR3 sequence: CASSPSGDSYNEQFF. As DNA, the CDR3 is TGTGCCAGCAGCCCTAGCGGGGATTCCTACAATGAGCAGTTCTTC.

In its sample, this clonotype was seen a few times. V gene TRBV18 combines with J gene TRBJ2-2; 7 bases map to TRBD1. Trimming cost V 0 bases and J 6 bases; bases outside gene matches: 4. Looked up from germline, CDR1 is KGHSH and CDR2 is LQKENI. This CDR3 comprises 15 residues. The CDR3, as DNA: TGTGCCAGCTCACCACCGACAGGGAAGTCCGGGGAGCTGTTTTTT. Protein sequence: CASSPPTGKSGELFF.

The rearrangement joins TRBV5-4 to TRBJ2-3; TRBD2 might be the D (5 bases). The ends were cut back, 4 bases at V and 7 bases at J, with 19 bases in the middle. CDR3 length: 15 amino acids. Looked up from germline, CDR1 is SGHNT and CDR2 is YYREEE (reference sequence). The CDR3 loop reads CASSKPGTRPNTQYF. The DNA of the CDR3 is TGTGCCAGCAGCAAACCGGGAACCCGGCCAAATACGCAGTATTTT. Variable domain in full (rest from reference TRBV5-4 and TRBJ2-3): ETGVTQSPTHLIKTRGQQVTLRCSSQSGHNTVSWYQQALGQGPQFIFQYYREEENGRGNFPPRFSGLQFPNYSSELNVNALELDDSALYLCASSKPGTRPNTQYFGPGTRLTVL.

The rearrangement links TRBV10-3 to TRBJ2-7; 8 bases agree with TRBD2. Germline assignment: CDR1 ENHRY and CDR2 SYGVKD. The length of the CDR3 is 13 residues. With 8 bases clipped from V and 5 bases from J, the junction kept 8 bases outside the gene matches. CDR3 residues: CAIAPGTRNEQYF. The CDR3 DNA follows: TGTGCCATCGCACCCGGGACTAGAAACGAGCAGTACTTC.

This clonotype was seen a handful of times. The rearrangement links TRBV5-1 to TRBJ2-3; TRBD2 matches 8 bases. CDR1 and CDR2 from the germline V gene are SGHRS and YFSETQ. Losses at the gene ends were 0 bases for V and 0 bases for J; bases not matched to a gene: 6. The length of the CDR3 is 17 residues. The CDR3 loop reads CASSLGPAGVSTDTQYF. CDR3 bases: TGCGCCAGCAGCTTGGGTCCAGCGGGGGTGAGCACAGATACGCAGTATTTT.

This clonotype showed up just a few times. The V gene is TRBV29-1, the J gene TRBJ2-1, with TRBD1 matching 7 bases. Germline loops: CDR1 SQVTM, CDR2 ANQGSEA. This CDR3 is built from 12 residues. V lost 6 bases, J lost 8 bases, and 7 bases stayed unmatched. CDR3 sequence reads: CSVVTGEDEQFF. Here the CDR3 DNA reads TGCAGCGTCGTCACAGGGGAAGATGAGCAGTTCTTC.

The rearrangement uses TRBV7-6 and TRBJ1-4, with a tentative D call TRBD1 (6 bases). V was clipped by 8 bases and J by 0 bases, with 13 bases between them. CDR3 length equals 15 residues. Germline values: CDR1 SGHVS, CDR2 FNYEAQ. In DNA, the CDR3 is TGTGCCAGCGCCACAGGGAGACCAACTAATGAAAAACTGTTTTTT. It yields the protein CASATGRPTNEKLFF.

The V call is TRBV5-1, the J call TRBJ2-1, with 13 bases aligning to TRBD2. The CDR3 has 16 amino acids. Germline CDR1 and CDR2: SGHRS and YFSETQ. The V and J ends lost 4 bases and 7 bases, in that order; junction bases with no gene match: 8. DNA for the CDR3: TGCGCCAGCAGCGACCTGGGACTAGCGGGGTTGAATGAGCAGTTCTTC. Translating it yields CASSDLGLAGLNEQFF.

The sample holds a few counts of this clonotype. The V gene is TRBV20-1, the J gene TRBJ1-1, with 7 bases lining up with TRBD1. V was clipped by 5 bases and J by 0 bases; unmatched bases: 3. CDR1 is DFQATT and CDR2 is SNEGSKA in the germline V gene (reference sequence). The CDR3 length is 13 residues. The CDR3 DNA is TGCAGTGCTGACAGGGTATTGAACACTGAAGCTTTCTTT. Protein product: CSADRVLNTEAFF.

The genes are TRBV5-5 and TRBJ2-5; 8 bases map to TRBD2. This CDR3 is 14 amino acids long. Germline V gene lookup returns CDR1 SGHKS and CDR2 YYEKEE (reference sequence). The J segment lost 3 bases and the V segment lost 1 base, leaving 2 bases of the junction unmatched. The CDR3: CASSLTSGKETQYF. The CDR3 nucleotides are TGTGCCAGCAGCTTGACTAGCGGTAAAGAGACCCAGTACTTC.

This clonotype has ten or more counts. The chain has TRBV12-3 or TRBV12-4 and TRBJ2-7, with TRBD2 matching over 15 bases. The J segment lost 6 bases and the V segment lost 8 bases, leaving 8 bases of the junction unmatched. The CDR3 consists of 15 residues. The DNA for the CDR3 is TGTGCCAGCGGGACTCCGGGACTAGCGGGGGGCGAGCAGTACTTC. Translation gives CASGTPGLAGGEQYF.

This clonotype turned up a few times. The CDR3 DNA reads as TGTGCCAGCAGCATTTCCGGGAATCAAACCCCCCTCCACTTT. It yields the protein CASSISGNQTPLHF. The rearrangement joins TRBV9 to TRBJ1-6; D remains unclear. V was pared by 4 bases and J by 13 bases, with 18 bases between. The CDR3 contains 14 residues. Germline CDR1 SGDLS, CDR2 YYNGEE.

This chain joins TRBV5-8 and TRBJ1-2, with a possible D match to TRBD1 (5 bases). CDR1 and CDR2 (germline): SGHTS, YDEGEE. Trimming cost V 4 bases and J 8 bases, with 9 bases left between them. The CDR3 covers 11 residues. Here the CDR3 reads CASSPGLGYTF. The CDR3 nucleotides are TGTGCCAGCAGCCCAGGGTTAGGCTACACCTTC.

The J gene is TRBJ1-2, the V gene TRBV4-3; weak D call: TRBD1 (6 bases). Trimming cost V 1 base and J 4 bases, with 13 bases left between them. Per the germline V gene, CDR1 is LGHNA and CDR2 is YSLEER. The CDR3 has 15 amino acids. The CDR3 bases are TGCGCCAGCAGCCAAGCACCAGGGGCGGGCTATGGCTACACCTTC. Encoded protein: CASSQAPGAGYGYTF.

This clonotype was found a few times. The rearrangement links TRBV11-2 to TRBJ2-7, with 9 bases aligning to TRBD2. This CDR3 comprises 17 residues. V lost 5 bases, J lost 2 bases, and 13 bases stayed unmatched. The V gene's germline CDR1 is SGHAT and CDR2 FQNNGV. The CDR3 protein is CASSPFPPSGATYEQYF. Here the CDR3 DNA reads TGTGCCAGCAGCCCTTTCCCCCCTAGCGGGGCTACCTACGAGCAGTACTTC.

The gene calls are TRBV3-1 and TRBJ2-7, with 8 positions matching TRBD1. Germline V CDR1 and CDR2: LGHDT, YNNKEL (reference sequence). CDR3 length equals 14 residues. After removal of 2 bases from V and 6 bases from J, the junction contained 6 bases not matched to a gene. CDR3 residues: CASSQQDREREQYF. Here the CDR3 DNA reads TGTGCCAGCAGCCAACAGGACAGGGAGCGCGAGCAGTACTTC.

The gene calls are TRBV20-1 and TRBJ1-6; TRBD1 matches 7 bases. Losses at the gene ends were 6 bases for V and 3 bases for J; bases not matched to a gene: 2. CDR1 and CDR2 (germline): DFQATT, SNEGSKA (reference sequence). This CDR3 comprises 13 residues. The CDR3 is CSARQGYNSPLHF. For the CDR3, the DNA is TGCAGTGCCAGACAGGGCTATAATTCACCCCTCCACTTT.

This clonotype was observed a handful of times. The rearrangement links TRBV20-1 to TRBJ2-1, with TRBD2 identical over 12 bases. V gave up 3 bases and J gave up 6 bases; unmatched junction bases: 6. This CDR3 region has 15 residues. Germline CDR1 DFQATT, CDR2 SNEGSKA (reference sequence). The CDR3 bases are TGCAGTGCTAGGACTAGCGGGAGATTCGGCAATGAGCAGTTCTTC. Residues: CSARTSGRFGNEQFF.

V and J are TRBV12-3 or TRBV12-4 and TRBJ1-2, with a weak D call TRBD1 (5 bases). CDR3 length: 12 amino acids. The V and J ends lost 2 bases and 7 bases respectively, with 8 bases between them. In DNA, the CDR3 is TGTGCCAGCAGTTTAAGGGGAATTGGCTACACCTTC. The encoded protein is CASSLRGIGYTF.

This clonotype was observed a handful of times. The rearrangement joins TRBV5-1 to TRBJ2-1, with 10 bases matching TRBD2. Germline V gene data show CDR1 as SGHRS and CDR2 as YFSETQ. V shed 4 bases, J shed 8 bases, and the junction held 9 bases outside the gene matches. This CDR3 is built from 15 residues. CDR3 in DNA: TGCGCCAGCAGCCCTGGGTTAGCGGGAGGCGATGAGCAGTTCTTC. This gives the protein CASSPGLAGGDEQFF.

Only a few counts were recorded for this clonotype. V gene TRBV28 combines with J gene TRBJ2-2, with D perhaps matching TRBD1 (7 bases). Trimming pared 6 bases from V and 1 base from J, leaving 9 bases between. The germline CDR1 and CDR2 sequences are MDHEN and SYDVKM. This CDR3 is 14 amino acids long. CDR3 region: CASRQGGNTGELFF. In nucleotides, the CDR3 is TGTGCCAGCAGGCAGGGGGGGAACACCGGGGAGCTGTTTTTT.